The rows below give T cell receptor beta chains drawn from one sample of a study of siplizumab effects on memory and regulatory T cells. Measured with immunoSEQ multiplex PCR; TCRdb has only the in-frame clones, and not every one. Found here are 75,000 to 95,000 clones, about 87% of them singletons; the top ten hold about 16%. Sequenced material: CD4+ T cells sorted from blood. These receptors all stem from a human donor in good health. Both conserved end residues are trimmed from each CDR3. The D gene is left open where the match is weak.

v_call	j_call	d_call	cdr3_aa
TRBV11-1	TRBJ2-1	TRBD1	ASSSPGQGLHEQF
TRBV6-5	TRBJ2-7	.	ASSRFRETNYEQY
TRBV7-6	TRBJ2-5	.	ASSQQETQY
TRBV28	TRBJ1-3	.	ASSLRQFRNTIY
TRBV30	TRBJ2-5	TRBD2	AWSVTSGKGTQY
TRBV10-1	TRBJ2-5	TRBD1	ASSPGQGLQETQY
TRBV30	TRBJ2-3	TRBD2	AWTPGLADTDTQY
TRBV7-9	TRBJ2-3	TRBD2	ASSLEGLAGESTDTQY
TRBV28	TRBJ1-5	.	ASSLLIGGNQPQH
TRBV6-1	TRBJ1-2	TRBD1	ASSDRGLAGYT
TRBV18	TRBJ1-2	.	ASSTRDTNNYGYT
TRBV5-5	TRBJ2-7	TRBD2	ASTPAPAGAYEQY
TRBV29-1	TRBJ1-1	.	SVLYREGNTEAF
TRBV6-6	TRBJ2-1	.	ASRSQGGGWNEQF
TRBV5-5	TRBJ2-7	.	ASSLAQGPLYEQY
TRBV30	TRBJ1-5	.	AWSQGQNQPQH
TRBV28	TRBJ2-4	.	ASSLLGFGKNIQY
TRBV9	TRBJ1-2	TRBD1	ASSVVGPGQGADGYT
TRBV27	TRBJ2-1	TRBD2	ASSSPTSGDEQF
TRBV10-3	TRBJ2-1	.	ASGPGQLDGEQF
TRBV9	TRBJ2-1	TRBD2	ASSGSGSPYNEQF
TRBV19	TRBJ2-6	.	ASSILRHPLAGANVLT
TRBV5-1	TRBJ2-2	.	ASSLTSPGELF
TRBV25-1	TRBJ1-3	.	ASSEPGAGNTIY
TRBV9	TRBJ2-5	TRBD1	ASSRGQGQETQY
TRBV19	TRBJ1-5	TRBD1	ASSMRDRGQSQPQH
TRBV19	TRBJ2-7	.	ASSATPRVGEQY
TRBV5-1	TRBJ2-7	TRBD1	ASSFRGGQGPYEQY
TRBV6-1	TRBJ1-5	.	ASSGGVMGGSNQPQH
TRBV5-1	TRBJ2-5	.	ASSLQEAQY